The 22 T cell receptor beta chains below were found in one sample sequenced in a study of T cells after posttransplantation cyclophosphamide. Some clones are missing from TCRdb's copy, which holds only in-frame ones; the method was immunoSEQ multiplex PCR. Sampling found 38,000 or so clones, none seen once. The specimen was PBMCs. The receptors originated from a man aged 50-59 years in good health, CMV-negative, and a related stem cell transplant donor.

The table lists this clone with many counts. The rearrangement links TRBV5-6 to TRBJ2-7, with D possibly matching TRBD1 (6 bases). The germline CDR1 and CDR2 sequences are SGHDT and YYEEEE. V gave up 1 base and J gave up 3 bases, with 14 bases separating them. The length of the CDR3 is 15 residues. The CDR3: CASSLLQTGHYEQYF. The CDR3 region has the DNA TGTGCCAGCAGCTTGCTGCAGACAGGCCACTACGAGCAGTACTTC.

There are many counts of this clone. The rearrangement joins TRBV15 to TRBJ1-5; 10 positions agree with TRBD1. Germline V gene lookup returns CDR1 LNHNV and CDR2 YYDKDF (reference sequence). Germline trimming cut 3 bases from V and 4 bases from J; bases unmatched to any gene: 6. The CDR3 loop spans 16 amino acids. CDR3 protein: CATSRAGTGVNQPQHF. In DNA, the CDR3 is TGTGCCACCAGCAGGGCCGGGACAGGGGTTAATCAGCCCCAGCATTTT.

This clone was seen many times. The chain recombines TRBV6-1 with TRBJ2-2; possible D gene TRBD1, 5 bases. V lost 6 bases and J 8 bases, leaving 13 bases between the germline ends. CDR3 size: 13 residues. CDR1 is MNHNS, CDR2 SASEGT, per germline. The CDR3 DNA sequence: TGTGCCAGCAGGGGGCTGGTCGTTGGGGAGCTGTTTTTT. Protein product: CASRGLVVGELFF.

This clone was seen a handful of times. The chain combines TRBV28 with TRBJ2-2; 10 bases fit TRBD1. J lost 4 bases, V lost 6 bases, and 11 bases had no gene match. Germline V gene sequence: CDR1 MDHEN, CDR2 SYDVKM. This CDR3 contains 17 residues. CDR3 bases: TGTGCCAGCAGGTCTCCCTGGACAGGGGGAAGCACCGGGGAGCTGTTTTTT. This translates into CASRSPWTGGSTGELFF.

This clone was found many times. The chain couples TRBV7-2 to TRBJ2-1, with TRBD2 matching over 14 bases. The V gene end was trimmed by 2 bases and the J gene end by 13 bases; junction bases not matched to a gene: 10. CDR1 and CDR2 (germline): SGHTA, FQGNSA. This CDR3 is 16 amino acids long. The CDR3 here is CASSLQGGTSGGPQFF. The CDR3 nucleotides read TGTGCCAGCAGCTTACAGGGAGGGACTAGCGGGGGACCTCAGTTCTTC.

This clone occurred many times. The CDR3 region is CASSYHRGYEQYF. In DNA, the CDR3 is TGTGCCAGCAGTTACCACAGGGGGTACGAGCAGTACTTC. The rearrangement links TRBV6-5 to TRBJ2-7; 8 bases fit TRBD1. The germline CDR1 and CDR2 sequences are MNHEY and SVGAGI. The CDR3 is made up of 13 amino acids. V dropped 2 bases and J dropped 4; count of bases not matched to a gene: 1.

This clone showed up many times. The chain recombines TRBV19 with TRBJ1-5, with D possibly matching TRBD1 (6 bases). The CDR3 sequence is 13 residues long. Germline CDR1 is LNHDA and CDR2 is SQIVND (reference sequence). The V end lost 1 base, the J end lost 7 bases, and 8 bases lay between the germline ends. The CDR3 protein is CASSIGGPQPQHF. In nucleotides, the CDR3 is TGTGCCAGTAGTATAGGGGGGCCCCAGCCCCAGCATTTT.

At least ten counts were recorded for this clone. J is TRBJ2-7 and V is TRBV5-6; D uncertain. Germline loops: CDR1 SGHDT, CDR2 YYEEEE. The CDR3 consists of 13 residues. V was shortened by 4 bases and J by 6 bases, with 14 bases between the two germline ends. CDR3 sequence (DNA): TGTGCCAGCAGCCTAGGATCCCCCGCCGAGCAGTACTTC. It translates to CASSLGSPAEQYF.

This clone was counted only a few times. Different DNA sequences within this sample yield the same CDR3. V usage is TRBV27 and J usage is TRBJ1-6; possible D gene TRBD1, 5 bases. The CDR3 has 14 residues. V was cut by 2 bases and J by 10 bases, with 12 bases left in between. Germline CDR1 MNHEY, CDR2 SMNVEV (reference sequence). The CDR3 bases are TGTGCCAGCAGTTTAGGACAACGTAGGTCACCCCTCCACTTT. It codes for CASSLGQRRSPLHF.

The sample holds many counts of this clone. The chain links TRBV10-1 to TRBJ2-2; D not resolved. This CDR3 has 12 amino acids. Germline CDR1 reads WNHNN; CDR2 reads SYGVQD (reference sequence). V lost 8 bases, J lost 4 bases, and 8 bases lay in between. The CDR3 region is CASGLITGELFF. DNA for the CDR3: TGCGCCAGCGGGCTGATCACCGGGGAGCTGTTTTTT.

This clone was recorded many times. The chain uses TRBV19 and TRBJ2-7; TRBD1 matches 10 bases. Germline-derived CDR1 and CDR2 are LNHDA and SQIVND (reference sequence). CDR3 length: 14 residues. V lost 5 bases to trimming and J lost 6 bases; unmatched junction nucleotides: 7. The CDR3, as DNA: TGTGCCAGTAGTCCAAGCGACAGGGGGCGCGAGCAGTACTTC. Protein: CASSPSDRGREQYF.

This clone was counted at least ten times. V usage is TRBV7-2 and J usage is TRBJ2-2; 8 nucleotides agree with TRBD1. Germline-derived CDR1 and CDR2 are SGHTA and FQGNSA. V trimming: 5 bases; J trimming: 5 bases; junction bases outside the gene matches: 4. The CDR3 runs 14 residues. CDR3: CASSGRTGTGELFF. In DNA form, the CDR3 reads TGTGCCAGCAGCGGCCGGACAGGGACCGGGGAGCTGTTTTTT.

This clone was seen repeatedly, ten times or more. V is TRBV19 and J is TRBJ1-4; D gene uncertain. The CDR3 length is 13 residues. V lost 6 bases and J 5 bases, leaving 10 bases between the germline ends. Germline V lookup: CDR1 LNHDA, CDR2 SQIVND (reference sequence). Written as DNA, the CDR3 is TGTGCCAGTAGGGAGCGGAGGAATGAAAAACTGTTTTTT. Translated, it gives CASRERRNEKLFF.

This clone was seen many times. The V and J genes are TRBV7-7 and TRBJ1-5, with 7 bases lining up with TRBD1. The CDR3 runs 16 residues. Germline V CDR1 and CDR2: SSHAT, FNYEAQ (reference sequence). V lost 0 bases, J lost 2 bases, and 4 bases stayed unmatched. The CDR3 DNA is TGTGCCAGCAGCTTAGCGAGGGGGCCAGGCAATCAGCCCCAGCATTTT. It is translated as CASSLARGPGNQPQHF. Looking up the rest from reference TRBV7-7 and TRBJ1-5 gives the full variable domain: GAGVSQSPRYKVTKRGQDVTLRCDPISSHATLYWYQQALGQGPEFLTYFNYEAQPDKSGLPSDRFSAERPEGSISTLTIQRTEQRDSAMYRCASSLARGPGNQPQHFGDGTRLSIL.

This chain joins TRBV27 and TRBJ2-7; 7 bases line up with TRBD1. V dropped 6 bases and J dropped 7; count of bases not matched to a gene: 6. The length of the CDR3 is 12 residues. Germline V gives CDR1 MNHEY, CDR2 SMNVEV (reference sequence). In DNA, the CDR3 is TGTGCCAGCAGACATGGACAGGCGGAGCAGTACTTC. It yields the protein CASRHGQAEQYF.

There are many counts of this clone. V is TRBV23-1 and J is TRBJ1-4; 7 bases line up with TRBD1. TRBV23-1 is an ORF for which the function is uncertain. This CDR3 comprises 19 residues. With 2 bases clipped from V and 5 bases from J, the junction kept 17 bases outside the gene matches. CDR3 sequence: CASSQSPGQTHRANEKLFF. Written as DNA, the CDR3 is TGCGCCAGCAGTCAAAGCCCGGGACAGACTCACCGGGCGAATGAAAAACTGTTTTTT.

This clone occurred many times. CDR3 sequence reads: CASSYSILRDTEAFF. CDR3 DNA: TGTGCCAGCAGTTACTCGATACTCAGGGACACTGAAGCTTTCTTT. The rearrangement joins TRBV6-5 to TRBJ1-1; D might be TRBD1 (5 bases). Trimming removed 0 bases from V and 3 bases from J, with 11 bases in between. The CDR3 covers 15 residues. The germline V gene has CDR1 MNHEY and CDR2 SVGAGI.

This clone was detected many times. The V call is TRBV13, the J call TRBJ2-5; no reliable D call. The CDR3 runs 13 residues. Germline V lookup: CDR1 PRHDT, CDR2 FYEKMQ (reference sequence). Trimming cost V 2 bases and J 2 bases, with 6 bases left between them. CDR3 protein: CASSLSGQETQYF. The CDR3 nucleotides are TGTGCCAGCAGCTTATCCGGGCAAGAGACCCAGTACTTC.

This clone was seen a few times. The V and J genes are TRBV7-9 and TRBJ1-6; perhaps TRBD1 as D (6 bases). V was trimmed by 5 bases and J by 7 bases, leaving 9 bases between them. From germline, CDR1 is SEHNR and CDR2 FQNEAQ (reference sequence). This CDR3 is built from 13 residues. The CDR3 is CASSGQINSPLHF. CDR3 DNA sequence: TGTGCCAGCAGCGGACAGATAAATTCACCCCTCCACTTT. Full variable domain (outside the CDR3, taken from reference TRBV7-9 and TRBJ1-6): DTGVSQNPRHKITKRGQNVTFRCDPISEHNRLYWYRQTLGQGPEFLTYFQNEAQLEKSRLLSDRFSAERPKGSFSTLEIQRTEQGDSAMYLCASSGQINSPLHFGNGTRLTVT.

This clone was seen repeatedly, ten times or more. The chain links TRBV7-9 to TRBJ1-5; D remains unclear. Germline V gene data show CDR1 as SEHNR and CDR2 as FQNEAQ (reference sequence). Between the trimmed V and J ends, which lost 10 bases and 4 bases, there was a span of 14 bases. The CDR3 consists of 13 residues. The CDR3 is CAISGAGNQPQHF. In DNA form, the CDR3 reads TGTGCCATATCTGGAGCGGGGAATCAGCCCCAGCATTTT.

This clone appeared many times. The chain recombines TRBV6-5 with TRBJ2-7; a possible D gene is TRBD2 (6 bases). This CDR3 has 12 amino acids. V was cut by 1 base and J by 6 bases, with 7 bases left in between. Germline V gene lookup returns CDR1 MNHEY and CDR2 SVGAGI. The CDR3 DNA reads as TGTGCCAGCAGTTACTTGGGGGGCGAGCAGTACTTC. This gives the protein CASSYLGGEQYF.

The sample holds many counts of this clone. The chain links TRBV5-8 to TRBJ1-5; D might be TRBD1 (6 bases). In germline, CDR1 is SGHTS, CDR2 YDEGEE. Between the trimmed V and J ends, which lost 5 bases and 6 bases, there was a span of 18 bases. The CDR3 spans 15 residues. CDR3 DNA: TGTGCCAGCAGGTTGCCTTTGGGGGCAGGTCAGCCCCAGCATTTT. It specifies CASRLPLGAGQPQHF.